Each of the 2 T cell receptor beta chains below was sequenced from the same sample in a study of T cells in women clearing cervical HPV infection. Some clones are missing from TCRdb's copy, which holds only in-frame ones; the method was immunoSEQ multiplex PCR. Recorded for this sample: some 24,000 clones. Specimen: blood buffy coat. These receptors were collected from a woman between 18 and 75 years old with a cervical HPV16 infection that either progressed to CIN3+ or cleared (not recorded which).

Note on this clone: Read data end 3 residues before the CDR3 end; the end is taken from the germline J gene. The chain employs TRBV6-4 and TRBJ2-3, with D unclear. V was shortened by 6 bases and J by 1 base, with 8 bases between the two germline ends. CDR1 is MRHNA and CDR2 is SNTAGT in the germline V gene. This CDR3 is 13 amino acids long. The CDR3 reads CASRSSGTDTQYF. The covered CDR3 bases are TGTGCCAGCAGATCCTCGGGCACAGATACG.

In regard to this clone: The CDR3 end falls 3 residues outside the read, so it is completed with the germline J gene. The genes are TRBV18 and TRBJ2-1; D gene uncertain. V shed 3 bases and J shed 4 bases, with 10 bases lying between them. This CDR3 has 14 amino acids. The germline gives CDR1 KGHSH, CDR2 LQKENI. The CDR3 protein is CASSPSFGYNEQFF. CDR3 bases read: TGTGCCAGCTCACCTTCTTTCGGGTACAATGAG.